The present entry profiles one T cell receptor (beta chain) with its context. The antigen remains undetermined. This entry belongs to a study of shared clonotypes between healthy human individuals. TCRdb's copy holds only in-frame clones and misses some; the assay was immunoSEQ multiplex PCR. The table lists around 2.5 million clones, approximately 93% of them singletons, with approximately 0.35% in the top ten. Overall study results and limits: The four-donor shared clonotypes exceeded non-shared clonotypes in generation probability, with non-shared ones scoring lower.

Sequenced input: naive CD4+ T cells from PBMCs. Noted subset: CD45RA+ positively selected. The TCR was taken from a man aged 18-30 years in good health. Some clones in this sample may be carry-over from other donors' samples.

Written as DNA, the CDR3 is TGTGCCTGGACGGGCGGGTTACTAGCCAAAAACATTCAGTACTTC. Protein: CAWTGGLLAKNIQYF. The chain couples TRBV30 to TRBJ2-4; tentative D call: TRBD2 (5 bases). CDR3 length: 15 residues. Per germline, CDR1 GTSNPN and CDR2 SVGIG (reference sequence). Trimming pared 4 bases from V and 0 bases from J, leaving 13 bases between.